This TCR beta chain was captured by sequencing in a study of OX40 agonist ivuxolimab in advanced cancers. Study as a whole: From roughly 20 to 90 years was the age range, with a mean of roughly 64 years, and roughly 80% were male.

Study results and caveats: Low normalized T-cell clonal expansion was additionally recorded for some nonresponders. At doses 0.1 to 3.0 mg/kg, CD4+ and CD8+ clones expanded.

CDR3 length equals 13 residues. Trimming stripped 6 bases from V and 9 bases from J, with 15 bases between. The germline CDR1 and CDR2 sequences are MNHEY and SVGAGI. People who had autoimmune disease history or systemic immunosuppression were excluded. A remark on this clone: The target antigen is unknown.

Method: immunoSEQ multiplex PCR; TCRdb's copy keeps in-frame clones and lacks some. The table includes roughly 49,000 clones, about 88% detected once. The chain is built from TRBV6-5 and TRBJ2-1; the D is unclear. The material was CD4+ or CD8+ T cells sorted from blood, obtained in a trial of the OX40 agonist ivuxolimab. The sequence derives from an adult with an advanced solid tumor such as melanoma, head and neck, liver or kidney cancer. The CDR3, as DNA: TGTGCCAGCAGCTCCCACCCCCATGGTGAGCAGTTCTTC. This translates into CASSSHPHGEQFF.